This T cell receptor beta chain originates from a study of blood T cells in healthy people across ages. Whole-study results and caveats: Unsorted PBMC material precluded a definitive naive versus antigen-experienced comparison. There were more naive CD4+ cells and higher diversity in long-lived donors than in aged donors.

Then a second PCR, running about 7 to 11 cycles, was carried out with a sample-barcoded 5' primer and a J-beta primer mix. MiXCR was run by TCRdb on the 5' RACE reads, yielding one entry per CDR3 protein. The sample contains 700,000 to 850,000 distinct CDR3 sequences, about 36% of which appear only once. This clonotype occurred many times. What it recognizes is unknown. This CDR3 spans 14 amino acids. V shed 3 bases and J shed 4 bases, with 10 bases lying between them. Germline V gene sequence: CDR1 SGHTA, CDR2 FQGNSA. Sample: blood. The chain couples TRBV7-2 to TRBJ2-1; D call uncertain. This TCR was recovered from a man aged 18 to 29 in good health. As DNA, the CDR3 is TGTGCCAGCAGCTTGCCCACCTCGTACAATGAGCAGTTCTTC. Translated, it gives CASSLPTSYNEQFF.